In its sample, the clone carrying this T cell receptor beta chain was seen once. Antigen specificity is unknown. The table came from immunoSEQ multiplex PCR; TCRdb's copy has only in-frame clones and leaves some out. This sample has 75,000 to 85,000 clones, with around 90% found just once. This specimen comes from a study of cytomegalovirus exposure and HLA in healthy donors. Whole-study findings and limits: Despite most TCR sequences being rare, some public TCRs occurred in many donors. Under in vitro conditions, three CMV-associated chains were confirmed as specific for CMV antigens.

Looked up from germline, CDR1 is WNHNN and CDR2 is SYGVQD (reference sequence). The trim removed 6 bases at V and 0 bases at J, leaving 8 bases unmatched. This CDR3 comprises 15 residues. The sequenced sample was PBMCs. This receptor was taken from a young man in good health and CMV-seronegative. The chain recombines TRBV10-1 with TRBJ2-7, with 7 bases aligning to TRBD2. This CDR3 is CASSFKRGSSYEQYF. DNA for the CDR3: TGCGCCAGCAGCTTCAAGCGGGGAAGCTCCTACGAGCAGTACTTC.